One and the same sample provided the 14 T cell receptor beta chains below, sequenced in a study of shared clonotypes between healthy human individuals. The protocol was immunoSEQ multiplex PCR, while the TCRdb copy is restricted to in-frame clones and leaves out a portion. The data contain about 1.1 million clones, about 72% of them singletons. Sequenced: memory CD4+ T cells from PBMCs. This sample's subset: CD45RA-negative fraction. The receptors derive from a man aged 18 to 30 in good health. Some clones in this sample may be carry-over from other donors' samples.

The chain uses TRBV18 and TRBJ2-7; no definite D call. The V and J ends lost 3 bases and 5 bases respectively, with 14 bases between them. The germline V gene encodes CDR1 KGHSH and CDR2 LQKENI. This CDR3 region has 14 residues. CDR3 protein: CASSPPALRHEQYF. DNA for the CDR3: TGTGCCAGCTCACCCCCAGCCTTGAGGCACGAGCAGTACTTC.

This CDR3 is CASSRDRGAGANVLTF. The CDR3 DNA is TGTGCCAGTAGTAGGGACAGGGGCGCTGGGGCCAACGTCCTGACTTTC. This chain joins TRBV19 and TRBJ2-6; 10 positions agree with TRBD1. V dropped 4 bases and J dropped 2; count of bases not matched to a gene: 2. The germline V gene has CDR1 LNHDA and CDR2 SQIVND (reference sequence). CDR3 size: 16 residues.

With regard to this clone: Given a much more abundant clone one base away, this may be a read error. The J gene is TRBJ2-2, the V gene TRBV28, with 9 bases fitting TRBD1. After removal of 2 bases from V and 5 bases from J, the junction contained 3 bases not matched to a gene. CDR3 length: 15 amino acids. Germline loops: CDR1 MDHEN, CDR2 SYDVKM. CDR3 region: CASSLPGTGTGELFF. CDR3 DNA: TGTGCCAGCAGTTTACCCGGGACAGGGACCGGGGAGCTGTTTTTT.

V gene TRBV5-8 combines with J gene TRBJ1-5, with 7 nucleotides matching TRBD1. The V and J ends lost 4 bases and 6 bases, in that order; junction bases with no gene match: 10. Per germline, CDR1 SGHTS and CDR2 YDEGEE. This CDR3 has 15 residues. CDR3 in amino acids: CASSRRGGAGQPQHF. The CDR3, as DNA: TGTGCCAGCAGCCGGAGAGGGGGCGCAGGTCAGCCCCAGCATTTT.

This rearrangement joins TRBV5-4 to TRBJ2-2, with 12 positions matching TRBD2. Germline loops: CDR1 SGHNT, CDR2 YYREEE (reference sequence). V lost 4 bases, J lost 6 bases, and 1 base stayed unmatched. This CDR3 is 14 amino acids long. The DNA for the CDR3 is TGTGCCAGCAGCCCTAGCGGGAGGGCCGGGGAGCTGTTTTTT. Translated, it gives CASSPSGRAGELFF.

The V gene is TRBV28, the J gene TRBJ2-6, with a tentative D call TRBD2 (7 bases). The V and J ends lost 3 bases and 0 bases respectively, with 18 bases between them. The CDR3 runs 19 residues. Germline values: CDR1 MDHEN, CDR2 SYDVKM. This CDR3 is CASSFPLQGGGSGANVLTF. The CDR3, as DNA: TGTGCCAGCAGTTTCCCTCTACAGGGCGGGGGCTCTGGGGCCAACGTCCTGACTTTC.

The chain links TRBV7-9 to TRBJ2-7, with D perhaps matching TRBD1 (6 bases). V lost 6 bases to trimming and J lost 4 bases, with 16 bases between them. From germline, CDR1 is SEHNR and CDR2 FQNEAQ (reference sequence). This CDR3 is 14 amino acids long. CDR3 in amino acids: CASSPTGMGYEQYF. The CDR3 region has the DNA TGTGCCAGCAGTCCTACAGGGATGGGTTACGAGCAGTACTTC. Based on the CDR3 plus reference TRBV7-9 and TRBJ2-7, the full variable domain is DTGVSQNPRHKITKRGQNVTFRCDPISEHNRLYWYRQTLGQGPEFLTYFQNEAQLEKSRLLSDRFSAERPKGSFSTLEIQRTEQGDSAMYLCASSPTGMGYEQYFGPGTRLTVT.

This clone appeared once. The CDR3 region has the DNA TGCGCCAGCAGCTTGGATCGGGCCCCCACTGAAGCTTTCTTT. The encoded protein is CASSLDRAPTEAFF. This rearrangement joins TRBV5-1 to TRBJ1-1; D not resolved. CDR3 size: 14 residues. The germline CDR1 and CDR2 sequences are SGHRS and YFSETQ. V lost 0 bases to trimming and J lost 4 bases, with 10 bases between them.

The chain combines TRBV27 with TRBJ1-4; D is unclear. V was pared by 5 bases and J by 0 bases, with 4 bases between. Germline CDR1 reads MNHEY; CDR2 reads SMNVEV (reference sequence). The CDR3 has 13 amino acids. In DNA, the CDR3 is TGTGCCAGCAGTGACACAACTAATGAAAAACTGTTTTTT. Its protein is CASSDTTNEKLFF.

Points on this clone: Distinct nucleotide sequences in the sample also encode this CDR3. The chain has TRBV10-3 and TRBJ1-1; unclear D gene. CDR3 length: 11 residues. Germline-derived CDR1 and CDR2 are ENHRY and SYGVKD. Between the trimmed V and J ends, which lost 4 bases and 5 bases, there was a span of 5 bases. CDR3 residues: CAISGGTEAFF. The CDR3 nucleotides are TGTGCCATCAGTGGAGGGACTGAAGCTTTCTTT.

Comments on this clone: A clone one base away is much larger, so this may be a read error. The J gene is TRBJ1-1, the V gene TRBV11-2, with D tentatively TRBD1 (6 bases). V was clipped by 11 bases and J by 2 bases, with 15 bases between them. Germline lookup yields CDR1 SGHAT and CDR2 FQNNGV. The CDR3 contains 13 residues. The CDR3 DNA is TGTGCCTGCTGGGAACAGGGTAACACTGAAGCTTTCTTT. Translating it yields CACWEQGNTEAFF.

With respect to this clone: The identical CDR3 is also encoded by other nucleotide sequences in the sample. This chain uses TRBV29-1 with TRBJ2-5; D might be TRBD1 (6 bases). CDR1 and CDR2 from the germline V gene are SQVTM and ANQGSEA. The CDR3 totals 12 residues. The germline V and J ends were trimmed by 6 bases and 2 bases, with 10 bases remaining between them. The CDR3 spells CSVDRLQETQYF. CDR3 nucleotide sequence: TGCAGCGTAGACAGGCTACAAGAGACCCAGTACTTC.

The chain employs TRBV28 and TRBJ2-3; 9 bases are shared with TRBD1. Trimming took 3 bases from V and 3 from J; bases not matched to a gene: 19. The germline CDR1 and CDR2 sequences are MDHEN and SYDVKM. The CDR3 length is 20 residues. The CDR3 DNA reads TGTGCCAGCAGTTTGTTTCCGGGGGGAACAGGGGGCGACAATACAGATACGCAGTATTTT. Residues: CASSLFPGGTGGDNTDTQYF.

On this clone itself: Other DNA sequences in the same sample also yield this CDR3. This chain links TRBV6-5 with TRBJ1-5, with 9 bases aligning to TRBD1. CDR1 MNHEY and CDR2 SVGAGI come from the germline V gene. The CDR3 spans 14 residues. The V gene end was trimmed by 6 bases and the J gene end by 6 bases; junction bases not matched to a gene: 6. The CDR3 reads CASSPTGGGQPQHF. The DNA for the CDR3 is TGTGCCAGCAGCCCAACAGGGGGCGGTCAGCCCCAGCATTTT.